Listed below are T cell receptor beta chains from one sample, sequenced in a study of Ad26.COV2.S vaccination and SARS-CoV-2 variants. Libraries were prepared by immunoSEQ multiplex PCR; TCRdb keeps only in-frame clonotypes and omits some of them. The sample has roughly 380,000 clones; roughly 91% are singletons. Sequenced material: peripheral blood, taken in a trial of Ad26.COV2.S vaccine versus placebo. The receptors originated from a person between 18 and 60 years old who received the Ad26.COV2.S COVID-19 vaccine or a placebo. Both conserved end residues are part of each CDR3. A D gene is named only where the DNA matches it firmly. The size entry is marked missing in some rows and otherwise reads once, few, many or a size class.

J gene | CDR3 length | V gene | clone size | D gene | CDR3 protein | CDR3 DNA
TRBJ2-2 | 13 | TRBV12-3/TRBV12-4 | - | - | CASSAIVTGELFF | TGTGCCAGCAGTGCTATCGTTACCGGGGAGCTGTTTTTT
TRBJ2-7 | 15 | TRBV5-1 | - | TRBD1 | CASSQDRVESYEQYF | TGCGCCAGCAGCCAGGACAGGGTGGAATCCTACGAGCAGTACTTC
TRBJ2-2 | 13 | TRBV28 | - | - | CASIALIAGELFF | TGTGCCAGTATCGCCCTTATAGCCGGGGAGCTGTTTTTT
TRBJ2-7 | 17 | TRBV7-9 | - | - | CASSLEGLDGVTYEQYF | TGTGCCAGCAGCTTAGAAGGGTTAGACGGAGTAACCTACGAGCAGTACTTC
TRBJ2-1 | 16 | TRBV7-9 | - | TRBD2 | CASSFASGVPDNEQFF | TGTGCCAGCAGCTTCGCTAGCGGAGTCCCAGATAATGAGCAGTTCTTC
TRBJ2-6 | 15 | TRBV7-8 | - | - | CASSFPLGGANVLTF | TGTGCCAGCAGCTTTCCGTTGGGAGGGGCCAACGTCCTGACTTTC
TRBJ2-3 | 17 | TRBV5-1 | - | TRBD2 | CASSLVASGGNTDTQYF | TGCGCCAGCAGCTTGGTCGCTAGCGGGGGGAACACAGATACGCAGTATTTT
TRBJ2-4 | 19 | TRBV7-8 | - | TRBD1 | CASSSLDRTYSLAKNIQYF | TGTGCCAGCAGCTCCCTGGACAGGACCTATTCCTTAGCCAAAAACATTCAGTACTTC
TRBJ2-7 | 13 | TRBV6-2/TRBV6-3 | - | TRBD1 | CASSYGTVYEQYF | TGTGCCAGCAGTTACGGGACAGTTTACGAGCAGTACTTC
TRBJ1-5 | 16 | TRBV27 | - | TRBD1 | CASSKGTANSNQPQHF | TGTGCCAGCAGTAAGGGGACAGCGAATAGCAATCAGCCCCAGCATTTT
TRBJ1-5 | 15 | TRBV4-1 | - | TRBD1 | CASSQEGQGVQPQHF | TGCGCCAGCAGCCAGGAAGGACAGGGGGTTCAGCCCCAGCATTTT
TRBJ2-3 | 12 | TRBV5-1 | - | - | CASSTTGDTQYF | TGCGCCAGCAGCACGACAGGAGATACGCAGTATTTT
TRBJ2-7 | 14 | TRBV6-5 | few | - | CASMDQFETYEQYF | TGTGCCAGCATGGATCAGTTCGAAACCTACGAGCAGTACTTC
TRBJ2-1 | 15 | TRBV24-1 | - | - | CATSDSNSNYNEQFF | TGTGCCACCAGCGACTCAAACAGTAATTACAATGAGCAGTTCTTC
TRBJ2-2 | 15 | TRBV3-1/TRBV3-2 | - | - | CASSPPPDRTGELFF | TGTGCCAGCAGCCCCCCACCTGACCGGACCGGGGAGCTGTTTTTT
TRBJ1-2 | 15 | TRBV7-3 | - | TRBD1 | CASSPRTGGNYGYTF | TGTGCCAGCAGCCCGCGGACAGGGGGCAACTATGGCTACACCTTC
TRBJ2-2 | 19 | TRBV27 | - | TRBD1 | CASSLSQFPGQRRTGELFF | TGTGCCAGCAGTTTATCACAATTTCCGGGACAGCGACGAACCGGGGAGCTGTTTTTT
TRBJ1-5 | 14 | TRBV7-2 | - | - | CASSFRSANQPQHF | TGTGCCAGCAGCTTCCGTTCGGCCAATCAGCCCCAGCATTTT
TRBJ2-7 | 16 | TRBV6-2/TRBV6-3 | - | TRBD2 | CASSYTRQRGAYEQYF | TGTGCCAGCAGTTACACCAGGCAGCGGGGGGCCTACGAGCAGTACTTC
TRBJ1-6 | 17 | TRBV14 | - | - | CASSQLEGSSYNSPLHF | TGTGCCAGCAGCCAACTAGAAGGCAGCTCCTATAATTCACCCCTCCACTTT
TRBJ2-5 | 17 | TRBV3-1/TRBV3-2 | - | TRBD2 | CASSQAWSGGLQETQYF | TGTGCCAGCAGCCAAGCTTGGAGCGGGGGGTTACAAGAGACCCAGTACTTC
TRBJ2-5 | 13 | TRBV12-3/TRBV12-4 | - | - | CASSFDVMKTQYF | TGTGCCAGCAGTTTTGACGTTATGAAGACCCAGTACTTC
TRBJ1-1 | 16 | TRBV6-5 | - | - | CASSSARGEANTEAFF | TGTGCCAGCAGTTCCGCCCGGGGGGAGGCGAACACTGAAGCTTTCTTT
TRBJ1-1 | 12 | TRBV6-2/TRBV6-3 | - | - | CASSTRVTEAFF | TGTGCCAGCAGTACCAGGGTTACTGAAGCTTTCTTT
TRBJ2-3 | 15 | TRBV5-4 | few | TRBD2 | CASSFSGGYTDTQYF | TGTGCCAGCAGTTTTAGCGGGGGGTACACAGATACGCAGTATTTT
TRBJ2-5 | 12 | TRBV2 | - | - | CASNFDKETQYF | TGTGCCAGCAACTTCGATAAAGAGACCCAGTACTTC
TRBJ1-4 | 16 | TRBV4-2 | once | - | CASSQDGAGLYEKLFF | TGTGCCAGCAGCCAAGATGGGGCAGGTCTTTATGAAAAACTGTTTTTT
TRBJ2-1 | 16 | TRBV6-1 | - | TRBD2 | CASSETTSGSYNEQFF | TGTGCCAGCAGTGAAACGACTAGCGGGAGCTACAATGAGCAGTTCTTC
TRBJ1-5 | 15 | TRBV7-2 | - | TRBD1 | CASSLGDSSNQPQHF | TGTGCCAGCAGCTTAGGGGACAGTTCTAATCAGCCCCAGCATTTT
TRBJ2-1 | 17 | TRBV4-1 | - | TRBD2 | CASSRGLAGKIYNEQFF | TGCGCCAGCAGCCGCGGACTAGCGGGGAAAATCTACAATGAGCAGTTCTTC
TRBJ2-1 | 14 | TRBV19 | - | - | CASSVGAGDNEQFF | TGTGCCAGTAGTGTGGGGGCCGGAGACAATGAGCAGTTCTTC
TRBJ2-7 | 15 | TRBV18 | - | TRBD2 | CASSPSGTTPYEQYF | TGTGCCAGCTCACCGTCCGGGACTACCCCCTACGAGCAGTACTTC
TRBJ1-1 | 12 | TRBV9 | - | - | CASGGTNTEAFF | TGTGCCAGCGGGGGGACGAACACTGAAGCTTTCTTT
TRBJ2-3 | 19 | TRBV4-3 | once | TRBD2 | CASSQEAQRGALSTDTQYF | TGCGCCAGCAGCCAAGAAGCCCAGCGGGGGGCCCTCAGCACAGATACGCAGTATTTT
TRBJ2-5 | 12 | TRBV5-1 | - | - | CASCPGGETQYF | TGCGCCAGTTGTCCGGGTGGGGAGACCCAGTACTTC
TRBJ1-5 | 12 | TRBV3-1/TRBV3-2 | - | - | CASSQPNQPQHF | TGTGCCAGCAGCCAGCCTAATCAGCCCCAGCATTTT
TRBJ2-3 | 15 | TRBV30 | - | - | CAWSRWRVGTDTQYF | TGTGCCTGGAGTCGGTGGAGGGTTGGCACAGATACGCAGTATTTT
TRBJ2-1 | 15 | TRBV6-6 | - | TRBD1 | CASSPQGANYNEQFF | TGTGCCAGCAGTCCCCAGGGGGCGAACTACAATGAGCAGTTCTTC
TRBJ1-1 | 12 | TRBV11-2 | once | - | CASSLVQGLTFF | TGTGCCAGCAGCTTAGTTCAGGGGTTGACTTTCTTT
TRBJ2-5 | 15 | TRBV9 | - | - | CASSARPDSQETQYF | TGTGCCAGCAGCGCCCGCCCCGACAGCCAAGAGACCCAGTACTTC
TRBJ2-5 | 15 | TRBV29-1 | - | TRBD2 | CSVEDQGGWGETQYF | TGCAGCGTTGAAGATCAGGGAGGGTGGGGAGAGACCCAGTACTTC
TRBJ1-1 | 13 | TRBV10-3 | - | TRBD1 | CATRQGAQTEAFF | TGTGCCACCCGACAGGGGGCGCAGACTGAAGCTTTCTTT
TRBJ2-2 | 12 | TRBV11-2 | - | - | CASSLIRGELFF | TGTGCCAGCAGCTTAATTCGCGGGGAGCTGTTTTTT
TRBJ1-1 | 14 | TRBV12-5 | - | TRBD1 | CASGGGQGHTEAFF | TGTGCTAGTGGGGGGGGACAGGGGCACACTGAAGCTTTCTTT
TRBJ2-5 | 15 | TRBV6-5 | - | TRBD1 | CASSSPGQPQETQYF | TGTGCCAGCAGTTCGCCGGGACAGCCTCAAGAGACCCAGTACTTC
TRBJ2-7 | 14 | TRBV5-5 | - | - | CASSLSHPAYEQYF | TGTGCCAGCAGCTTAAGCCACCCGGCCTACGAGCAGTACTTC
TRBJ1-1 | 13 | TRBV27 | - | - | CASSSRWGTEAFF | TGTGCCAGCAGTTCCCGGTGGGGTACTGAAGCTTTCTTT
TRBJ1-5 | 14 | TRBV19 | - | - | CASSTTAVEGPQHF | TGTGCCAGTAGTACCACCGCCGTTGAGGGGCCCCAGCATTTT
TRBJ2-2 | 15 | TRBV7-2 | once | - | CASSATGGAGGELFF | TGTGCCAGCAGCGCCACAGGAGGGGCAGGCGGGGAGCTGTTTTTT